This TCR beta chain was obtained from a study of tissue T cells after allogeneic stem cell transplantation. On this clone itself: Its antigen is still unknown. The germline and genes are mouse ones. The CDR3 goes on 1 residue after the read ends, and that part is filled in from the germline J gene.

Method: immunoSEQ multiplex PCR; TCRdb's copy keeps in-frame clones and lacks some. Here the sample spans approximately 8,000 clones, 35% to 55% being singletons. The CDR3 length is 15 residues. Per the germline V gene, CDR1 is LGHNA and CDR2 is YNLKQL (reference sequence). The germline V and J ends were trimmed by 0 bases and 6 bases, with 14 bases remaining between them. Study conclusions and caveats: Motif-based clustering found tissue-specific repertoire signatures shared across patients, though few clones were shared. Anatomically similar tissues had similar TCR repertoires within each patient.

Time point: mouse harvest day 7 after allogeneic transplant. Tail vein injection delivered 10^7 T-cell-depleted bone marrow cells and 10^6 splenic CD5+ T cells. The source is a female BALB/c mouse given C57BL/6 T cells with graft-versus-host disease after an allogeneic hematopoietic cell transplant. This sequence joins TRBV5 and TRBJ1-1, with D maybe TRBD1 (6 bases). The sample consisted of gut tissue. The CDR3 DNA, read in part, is TGTGCCAGCAGCCAAGATCTCCAGGGGAGGGCAGAAGTCTTC. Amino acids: CASSQDLQGRAEVF. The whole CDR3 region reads CASSQDLQGRAEVFF.